The next 14 T cell receptor beta chains were all read from a single sample in a study of T cell responses to AZD1222 COVID-19 vaccine. Profiling relied on immunoSEQ multiplex PCR, and the TCRdb table lists in-frame clones only, not all of them. The profile shows 170,000 or so clones, about 91% of them singletons. The sequencing here drew on peripheral blood, taken 28 days after the second AZD1222 dose. The receptors stem from an adult who received the AZD1222 COVID-19 vaccine.

The CDR3 DNA reads as TGTGCCAGCAGTCGGACAGGGGGCAGGAAGACTGAAGCTTTCTTT. It is translated as CASSRTGGRKTEAFF. The chain links TRBV7-2 to TRBJ1-1, with TRBD1 matching 11 bases. CDR1 is SGHTA and CDR2 is FQGNSA in the germline V gene. The V segment lost 6 bases and the J segment 5 bases; nucleotides outside the gene matches: 8. The CDR3 covers 15 residues.

The chain is built from TRBV28 and TRBJ1-2, with 7 positions matching TRBD1. J was trimmed by 5 bases and V by 7 bases; bases with no gene match: 4. The CDR3 has 12 residues. The germline CDR1 and CDR2 sequences are MDHEN and SYDVKM. The CDR3 sequence is CASTLTGYGYTF. The DNA for the CDR3 is TGTGCCAGCACCCTGACAGGGTATGGCTACACCTTC.

The chain combines TRBV9 with TRBJ2-2; 13 nucleotides agree with TRBD2. The CDR3 sequence is 17 residues long. Germline CDR1 SGDLS, CDR2 YYNGEE. The V gene end was trimmed by 2 bases and the J gene end by 3 bases; junction bases not matched to a gene: 4. The CDR3: CASSVGLAGAHTGELFF. CDR3 coding DNA: TGTGCCAGCAGCGTTGGACTAGCGGGGGCCCACACCGGGGAGCTGTTTTTT.

The rearrangement uses TRBV28 and TRBJ1-5; D ambiguous. Germline CDR1 MDHEN, CDR2 SYDVKM. The CDR3 covers 14 residues. Between the trimmed V and J ends, which lost 7 bases and 0 bases, there was a span of 10 bases. The CDR3: CASKTPVSNQPQHF. The CDR3 nucleotides are TGTGCCAGCAAAACCCCCGTTAGCAATCAGCCCCAGCATTTT.

The gene calls are TRBV7-9 and TRBJ2-7; a possible D gene is TRBD2 (5 bases). The CDR3 has 13 residues. The ends were cut back, 5 bases at V and 6 bases at J, with 14 bases in the middle. In germline, CDR1 is SEHNR, CDR2 FQNEAQ (reference sequence). Here the CDR3 DNA reads TGTGCCAGCAGCCCACGGGGTGGGTTCGAGCAGTACTTC. It specifies CASSPRGGFEQYF. Full variable domain (rest looked up from reference TRBV7-9 and TRBJ2-7): DTGVSQNPRHKITKRGQNVTFRCDPISEHNRLYWYRQTLGQGPEFLTYFQNEAQLEKSRLLSDRFSAERPKGSFSTLEIQRTEQGDSAMYLCASSPRGGFEQYFGPGTRLTVT.

DNA of the CDR3: TGTGCCAGCAGCTTAAGGGGGGAGCAGTACTTC. Translation gives CASSLRGEQYF. The chain couples TRBV7-9 to TRBJ2-7, with a weak D call TRBD1 (6 bases). The germline V and J ends were trimmed by 2 bases and 7 bases, with 6 bases remaining between them. The CDR3 totals 11 residues. Per germline, CDR1 SEHNR and CDR2 FQNEAQ (reference sequence).

The V gene is TRBV6-1, the J gene TRBJ2-6; the match to TRBD1 covers 7 bases. CDR3 size: 20 residues. J was trimmed by 0 bases and V by 4 bases; bases with no gene match: 15. Germline CDR1 reads MNHNS; CDR2 reads SASEGT. CDR3 residues: CASSAKTYRTGFSGANVLTF. As DNA, the CDR3 is TGTGCCAGCAGTGCGAAAACCTATCGGACAGGCTTCTCTGGGGCCAACGTCCTGACTTTC.

The V call is TRBV5-6, the J call TRBJ2-7, with a tentative D call TRBD1 (5 bases). This CDR3 region has 15 residues. The germline CDR1 and CDR2 sequences are SGHDT and YYEEEE. V gave up 2 bases and J gave up 0 bases, with 12 bases separating them. The CDR3 DNA is TGTGCCAGCAGCTTATGGAACAGGTTCTCCTACGAGCAGTACTTC. Translating it yields CASSLWNRFSYEQYF.

The chain joins TRBV9 to TRBJ1-3; weak D call: TRBD1 (6 bases). The V and J ends lost 0 bases and 2 bases respectively, with 12 bases between them. Germline V gives CDR1 SGDLS, CDR2 YYNGEE. There are 16 residues in the CDR3. CDR3 in amino acids: CASSVDLGGPGNTIYF. In nucleotides, the CDR3 is TGTGCCAGCAGCGTAGACTTAGGGGGACCTGGAAACACCATATATTTT. Full variable domain (remainder filled in from reference TRBV9 and TRBJ1-3): DSGVTQTPKHLITATGQRVTLRCSPRSGDLSVYWYQQSLDQGLQFLIQYYNGEERAKGNILERFSAQQFPDLHSELNLSSLELGDSALYFCASSVDLGGPGNTIYFGEGSWLTVV.

The gene calls are TRBV3-1 (or the pseudogene TRBV3-2) and TRBJ2-5, with 13 bases lining up with TRBD2. This CDR3 region has 15 residues. The ends lost 4 bases at V and 6 bases at J; junction bases unmatched: 5. From germline, CDR1 is LGHDT and CDR2 YNNKEL (reference sequence). In nucleotides, the CDR3 is TGTGCCAGCAGCCTAACTAGCGGGGGGGCGAAGACCCAGTACTTC. Its protein product is CASSLTSGGAKTQYF.

This CDR3 is CASSVRGNTIYF. As DNA, the CDR3 is TGTGCCAGCAGCGTCAGAGGAAACACCATATATTTT. The chain couples TRBV7-2 to TRBJ1-3; D is unresolved. The CDR3 runs to 12 residues. V lost 5 bases to trimming and J lost 4 bases, with 6 bases between them. CDR1 and CDR2 from the germline V gene are SGHTA and FQGNSA.

The chain employs TRBV30 and TRBJ1-6; D possibly corresponds to TRBD1 (6 bases). The germline CDR1 and CDR2 sequences are GTSNPN and SVGIG (reference sequence). V was pared by 0 bases and J by 7 bases, with 13 bases between. The CDR3 is made up of 15 amino acids. Here the CDR3 reads CAWSVTGRGNSPLHF. The CDR3 DNA is TGTGCCTGGAGTGTAACGGGCAGGGGAAATTCACCCCTCCACTTT. The full variable domain, with the rest looked up from reference TRBV30 and TRBJ1-6, is SQTIHQWPATLVQPVGSPLSLECTVEGTSNPNLYWYRQAAGRGLQLLFYSVGIGQISSEVPQNLSASRPQDRQFILSSKKLLLSDSGFYLCAWSVTGRGNSPLHFGNGTRLTVT.

This sequence joins TRBV5-1 and TRBJ2-3; TRBD2 agrees at 13 bases. Per the germline V gene, CDR1 is SGHRS and CDR2 is YFSETQ. V was pared by 3 bases and J by 1 base, with 2 bases of the junction left unmatched. The CDR3 extends over 16 amino acids. CDR3 in DNA: TGCGCCAGCAGCTACGGACTAGCGGGGGGCACAGATACGCAGTATTTT. Protein: CASSYGLAGGTDTQYF.

CDR3 DNA sequence: TGTGCCAGTAGTATAGGGACAGGGGGTCGCCAGAACACTGAAGCTTTCTTT. The encoded protein is CASSIGTGGRQNTEAFF. The genes are TRBV19 and TRBJ1-1, with 10 bases fitting TRBD1. Germline CDR1 reads LNHDA; CDR2 reads SQIVND (reference sequence). The J segment lost 1 base and the V segment lost 1 base, leaving 6 bases of the junction unmatched. This CDR3 has 17 residues.